This T cell receptor (beta chain) stems from a study of graft-versus-host responses after intestinal transplantation. Overall study: Transplants given to recipients were multivisceral, liver-intestinal, or isolated intestinal. Overall study results and limits: Recipient bone marrow held GvH clones, some seen earlier in ileum or blood.

Worth noting for this clone: What it binds is unknown.

The repertoire was sequenced with immunoSEQ multiplex PCR; TCRdb's copy has only in-frame clones and lacks some. Of 15,000 to 20,000 clones listed, 95% were seen once; the top ten hold 0.65% to 0.85%. The receptor was derived from a human patient who received an intestinal transplant, so some T cells may come from the graft donor. Sequenced here: PBMCs, sampled 23 days after intestinal transplant.

The CDR3 sequence: CASSEIGQEYTF. CDR3 DNA sequence: TGTGCCAGCAGTGAAATTGGACAGGAATACACCTTC. The chain uses TRBV6-1 and TRBJ1-2; 7 bases agree with TRBD1. Per the germline V gene, CDR1 is MNHNS and CDR2 is SASEGT. The CDR3 covers 12 residues. Trimming removed 2 bases from V and 11 bases from J; junction bases left unmatched: 5.